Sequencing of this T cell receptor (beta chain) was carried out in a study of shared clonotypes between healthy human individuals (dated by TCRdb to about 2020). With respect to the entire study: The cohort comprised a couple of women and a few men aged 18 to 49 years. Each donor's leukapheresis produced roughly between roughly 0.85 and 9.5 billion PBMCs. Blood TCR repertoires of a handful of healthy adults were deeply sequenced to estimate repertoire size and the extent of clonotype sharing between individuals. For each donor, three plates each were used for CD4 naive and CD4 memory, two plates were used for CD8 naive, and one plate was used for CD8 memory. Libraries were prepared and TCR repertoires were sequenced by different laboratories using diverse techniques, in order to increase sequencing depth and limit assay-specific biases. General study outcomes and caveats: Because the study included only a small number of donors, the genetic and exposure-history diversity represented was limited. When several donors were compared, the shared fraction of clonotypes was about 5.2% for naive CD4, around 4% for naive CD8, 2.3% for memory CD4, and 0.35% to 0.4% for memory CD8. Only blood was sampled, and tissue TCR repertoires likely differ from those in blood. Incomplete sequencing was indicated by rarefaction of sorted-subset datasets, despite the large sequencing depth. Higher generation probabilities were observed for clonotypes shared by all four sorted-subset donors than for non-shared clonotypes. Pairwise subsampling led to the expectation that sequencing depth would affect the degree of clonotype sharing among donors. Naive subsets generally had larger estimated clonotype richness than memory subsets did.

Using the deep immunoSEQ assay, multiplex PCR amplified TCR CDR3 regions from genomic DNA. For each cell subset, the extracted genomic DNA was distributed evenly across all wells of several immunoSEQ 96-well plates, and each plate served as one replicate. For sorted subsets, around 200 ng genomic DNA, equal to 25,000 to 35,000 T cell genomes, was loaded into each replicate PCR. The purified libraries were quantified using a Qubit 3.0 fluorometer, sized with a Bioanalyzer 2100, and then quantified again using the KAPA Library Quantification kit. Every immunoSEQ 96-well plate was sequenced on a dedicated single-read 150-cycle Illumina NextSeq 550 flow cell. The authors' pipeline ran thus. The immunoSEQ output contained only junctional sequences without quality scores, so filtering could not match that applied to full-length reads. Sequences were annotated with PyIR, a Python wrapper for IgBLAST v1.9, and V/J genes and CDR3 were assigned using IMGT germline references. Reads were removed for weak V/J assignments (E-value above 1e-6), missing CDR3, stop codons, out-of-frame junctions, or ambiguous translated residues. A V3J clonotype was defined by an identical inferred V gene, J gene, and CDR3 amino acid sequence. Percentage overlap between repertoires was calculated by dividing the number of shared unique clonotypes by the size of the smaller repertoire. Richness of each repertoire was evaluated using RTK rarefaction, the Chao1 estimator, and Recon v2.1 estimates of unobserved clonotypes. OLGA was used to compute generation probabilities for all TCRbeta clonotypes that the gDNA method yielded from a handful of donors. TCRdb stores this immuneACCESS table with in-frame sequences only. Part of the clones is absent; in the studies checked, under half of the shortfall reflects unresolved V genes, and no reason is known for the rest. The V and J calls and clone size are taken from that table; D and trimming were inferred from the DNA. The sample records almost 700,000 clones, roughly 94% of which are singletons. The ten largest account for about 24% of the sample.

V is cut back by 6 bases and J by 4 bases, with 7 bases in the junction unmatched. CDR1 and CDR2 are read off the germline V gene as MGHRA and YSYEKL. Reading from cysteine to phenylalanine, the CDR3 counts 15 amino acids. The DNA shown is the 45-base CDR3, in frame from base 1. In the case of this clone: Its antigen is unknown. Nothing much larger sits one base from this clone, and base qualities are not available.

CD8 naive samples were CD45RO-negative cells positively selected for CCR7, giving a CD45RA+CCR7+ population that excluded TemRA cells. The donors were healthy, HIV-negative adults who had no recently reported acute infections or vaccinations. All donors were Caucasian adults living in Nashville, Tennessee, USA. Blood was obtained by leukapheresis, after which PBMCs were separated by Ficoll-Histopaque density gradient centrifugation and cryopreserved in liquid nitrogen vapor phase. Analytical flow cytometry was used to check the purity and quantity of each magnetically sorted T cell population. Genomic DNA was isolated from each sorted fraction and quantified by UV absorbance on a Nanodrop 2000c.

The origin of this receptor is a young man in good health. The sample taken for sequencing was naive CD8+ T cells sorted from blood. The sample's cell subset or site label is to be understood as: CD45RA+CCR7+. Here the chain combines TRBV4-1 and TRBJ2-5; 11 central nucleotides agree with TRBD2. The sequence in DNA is TGCGCCAGCAGGGAACTAGCGGGAGTGGGAGAGACCCAGTACTTC. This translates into CASRELAGVGETQYF.